A selection of T cell receptor beta chains follows, all from one sample in a study of cytomegalovirus exposure and HLA in healthy donors. Here immunoSEQ multiplex PCR was the method, and the copy in TCRdb shows in-frame clones only, minus some. Of about 130,000 clones listed, roughly 78% are singletons. The source material was PBMCs. The receptor source for this set is a man between 35 and 55 years old in good health and CMV-seropositive. Both conserved end residues are part of each CDR3. A D gene is named only where the DNA matches it firmly. Only part of the rows carry a size: once, few, many, or a class if the clone is expanded.

j_call: TRBJ1-2
d_call: NA
v_call: TRBV4-2
clone_size: NA
cdr3_aa: CASNQGLQGRQGANYGYTF
cdr3_nt: TGTGCCAGCAACCAAGGGCTACAGGGAAGACAAGGCGCGAACTATGGCTACACCTTC

j_call: TRBJ2-1
d_call: TRBD2
v_call: TRBV29-1
clone_size: NA
cdr3_aa: CSVETGLEGLEQFF
cdr3_nt: TGCAGCGTTGAAACGGGACTAGAGGGACTGGAGCAGTTCTTC

j_call: TRBJ2-2
d_call: TRBD1
v_call: TRBV7-2
clone_size: NA
cdr3_aa: CASSTRQGSNGELFF
cdr3_nt: TGTGCCAGCAGCACCCGACAGGGTTCGAACGGGGAGCTGTTTTTT

j_call: TRBJ1-4
d_call: TRBD1
v_call: TRBV9
clone_size: NA
cdr3_aa: CASSLTGQGSEKLFF
cdr3_nt: TGTGCCAGCAGTCTAACGGGACAGGGGAGTGAAAAACTGTTTTTT

j_call: TRBJ2-5
d_call: TRBD2
v_call: TRBV7-2
clone_size: NA
cdr3_aa: CASSLKAGGAPGTQYF
cdr3_nt: TGTGCCAGCAGCTTGAAAGCGGGAGGGGCCCCAGGGACCCAGTACTTC

j_call: TRBJ1-1
d_call: NA
v_call: TRBV6-1
clone_size: NA
cdr3_aa: CASSEARDTEAFF
cdr3_nt: TGTGCCAGCAGTGAAGCTAGAGACACTGAAGCTTTCTTT

j_call: TRBJ2-7
d_call: NA
v_call: TRBV4-2
clone_size: NA
cdr3_aa: CASSQDLGGDSTLFYEQYF
cdr3_nt: TGTGCCAGCAGCCAAGACCTCGGTGGGGACTCCACCCTTTTTTACGAGCAGTACTTC

j_call: TRBJ2-3
d_call: NA
v_call: TRBV29-1
clone_size: few
cdr3_aa: CSVDGGRGKPDTQYF
cdr3_nt: TGCAGCGTTGACGGAGGGCGGGGCAAGCCAGATACGCAGTATTTT

j_call: TRBJ2-5
d_call: TRBD2
v_call: TRBV27
clone_size: NA
cdr3_aa: CASSWGLAAETQYF
cdr3_nt: TGTGCCAGCAGTTGGGGACTAGCAGCAGAGACCCAGTACTTC

j_call: TRBJ2-5
d_call: TRBD1
v_call: TRBV19
clone_size: NA
cdr3_aa: CASRTAAGGEETQYF
cdr3_nt: TGTGCCAGTAGAACAGCAGCAGGGGGTGAGGAGACCCAGTACTTC

j_call: TRBJ1-2
d_call: NA
v_call: TRBV6-6
clone_size: NA
cdr3_aa: CATYRVDSRPYGYTF
cdr3_nt: TGTGCCACCTACCGTGTGGACAGTCGGCCTTATGGCTACACCTTC

j_call: TRBJ1-2
d_call: NA
v_call: TRBV12-5
clone_size: NA
cdr3_aa: CASGLVNVIGANYGYTF
cdr3_nt: TGTGCTAGTGGTTTGGTGAATGTGATTGGAGCTAACTATGGCTACACCTTC

j_call: TRBJ2-1
d_call: NA
v_call: TRBV6-4
clone_size: NA
cdr3_aa: CASSDLPGSEQFF
cdr3_nt: TGTGCCAGCAGTGACCTTCCGGGATCAGAGCAGTTCTTC

j_call: TRBJ1-2
d_call: TRBD1
v_call: TRBV27
clone_size: NA
cdr3_aa: CASGLRDRGPSGYTF
cdr3_nt: TGTGCCAGCGGACTCCGGGACAGGGGGCCATCTGGCTACACCTTC

j_call: TRBJ2-3
d_call: TRBD1
v_call: TRBV4-1
clone_size: NA
cdr3_aa: CASSQSQGVADTQYF
cdr3_nt: TGCGCCAGCAGCCAGAGCCAGGGGGTGGCAGATACGCAGTATTTT

j_call: TRBJ2-7
d_call: TRBD1
v_call: TRBV28
clone_size: NA
cdr3_aa: CASSSGQIYEQYF
cdr3_nt: TGTGCCAGCAGTTCGGGACAGATCTACGAGCAGTACTTC

j_call: TRBJ2-7
d_call: TRBD1
v_call: TRBV4-1
clone_size: NA
cdr3_aa: CASSPRRAGGAYEQYF
cdr3_nt: TGCGCCAGCAGCCCTCGTCGGGCAGGGGGCGCGTACGAGCAGTACTTC

j_call: TRBJ1-4
d_call: TRBD1
v_call: TRBV5-1
clone_size: NA
cdr3_aa: CASSLEQGREKLFF
cdr3_nt: TGCGCCAGCAGCTTGGAACAGGGGAGAGAAAAACTGTTTTTT

j_call: TRBJ1-2
d_call: TRBD1
v_call: TRBV6-4
clone_size: NA
cdr3_aa: CASRNGQGEGYTF
cdr3_nt: TGTGCCAGCAGAAACGGACAGGGTGAGGGCTACACCTTC

j_call: TRBJ1-1
d_call: NA
v_call: TRBV29-1
clone_size: NA
cdr3_aa: CSVDYRGGRWTEAFF
cdr3_nt: TGCAGCGTTGATTATCGAGGAGGGAGGTGGACTGAAGCTTTCTTT

j_call: TRBJ2-1
d_call: TRBD2
v_call: TRBV5-1
clone_size: once
cdr3_aa: CASSSPGLAGNEQFF
cdr3_nt: TGCGCCAGCAGCTCGCCGGGACTAGCGGGAAATGAGCAGTTCTTC

j_call: TRBJ2-3
d_call: NA
v_call: TRBV10-2
clone_size: NA
cdr3_aa: CASSESPYRAPRDTQYF
cdr3_nt: TGCGCCAGCAGTGAGAGCCCCTACAGGGCCCCAAGGGATACGCAGTATTTT

j_call: TRBJ2-7
d_call: NA
v_call: TRBV7-6
clone_size: NA
cdr3_aa: CASSLRAGASYEQYF
cdr3_nt: TGTGCCAGCAGCTTAAGGGCGGGGGCCTCCTACGAGCAGTACTTC

j_call: TRBJ1-5
d_call: NA
v_call: TRBV29-1
clone_size: NA
cdr3_aa: CSVQGDVSNQPQHF
cdr3_nt: TGCAGCGTACAGGGCGACGTAAGCAATCAGCCCCAGCATTTT

j_call: TRBJ2-1
d_call: NA
v_call: TRBV2
clone_size: NA
cdr3_aa: CASSIVASYNEQFF
cdr3_nt: TGTGCCAGCAGCATCGTCGCGAGCTACAATGAGCAGTTCTTC

j_call: TRBJ2-5
d_call: NA
v_call: TRBV11-2
clone_size: NA
cdr3_aa: CASSSLGGQETQYF
cdr3_nt: TGTGCCAGCAGCTCGCTTGGGGGGCAAGAGACCCAGTACTTC

j_call: TRBJ2-7
d_call: NA
v_call: TRBV9
clone_size: NA
cdr3_aa: CASSVSPLRDEQYF
cdr3_nt: TGTGCCAGCAGCGTCAGCCCTTTGCGGGACGAGCAGTACTTC

j_call: TRBJ1-2
d_call: NA
v_call: TRBV7-9
clone_size: NA
cdr3_aa: CSSSPEYGYTF
cdr3_nt: TGTTCCAGCAGCCCCGAGTATGGCTACACCTTC

j_call: TRBJ2-7
d_call: NA
v_call: TRBV28
clone_size: NA
cdr3_aa: CASPPGGRASIGGEQYF
cdr3_nt: TGTGCCAGCCCCCCAGGTGGGCGGGCATCCATAGGGGGCGAGCAGTACTTC

j_call: TRBJ1-3
d_call: NA
v_call: TRBV19
clone_size: NA
cdr3_aa: CASSIFGYGSGNTIYF
cdr3_nt: TGTGCCAGTAGTATATTCGGGTATGGATCTGGAAACACCATATATTTT

j_call: TRBJ2-2
d_call: TRBD2
v_call: TRBV4-2
clone_size: large
cdr3_aa: CASSQEREPGELFF
cdr3_nt: TGTGCCAGCAGCCAAGAGCGGGAGCCCGGGGAGCTGTTTTTT

j_call: TRBJ2-7
d_call: NA
v_call: TRBV30
clone_size: NA
cdr3_aa: CAWSVNAGADEQYF
cdr3_nt: TGTGCCTGGAGTGTAAATGCAGGGGCTGACGAGCAGTACTTC

j_call: TRBJ2-3
d_call: TRBD2
v_call: TRBV19
clone_size: few
cdr3_aa: CASSIMLAGGTDTQYF
cdr3_nt: TGTGCCAGTAGTATCATGCTGGCGGGAGGCACAGATACGCAGTATTTT

j_call: TRBJ1-1
d_call: NA
v_call: TRBV9
clone_size: NA
cdr3_aa: CASSVIGRMNTEAFF
cdr3_nt: TGTGCCAGCAGCGTTATAGGGAGGATGAACACTGAAGCTTTCTTT

j_call: TRBJ2-3
d_call: NA
v_call: TRBV11-2
clone_size: NA
cdr3_aa: CASSVGGQSTDTQYF
cdr3_nt: TGTGCCAGCAGCGTCGGCGGCCAGAGCACAGATACGCAGTATTTT

j_call: TRBJ1-5
d_call: NA
v_call: TRBV28
clone_size: few
cdr3_aa: CASITPRTANQPQHF
cdr3_nt: TGTGCCAGCATCACCCCGAGGACAGCGAATCAGCCCCAGCATTTT

j_call: TRBJ1-5
d_call: TRBD1
v_call: TRBV6-5
clone_size: NA
cdr3_aa: CASIVGQGNQPQHF
cdr3_nt: TGTGCCAGCATTGTCGGACAGGGAAATCAGCCCCAGCATTTT

j_call: TRBJ1-1
d_call: TRBD1
v_call: TRBV5-5
clone_size: once
cdr3_aa: CASSLAGDRGMTFF
cdr3_nt: TGTGCCAGCAGCTTGGCTGGGGACAGGGGGATGACTTTCTTT

j_call: TRBJ1-1
d_call: TRBD1
v_call: TRBV28
clone_size: NA
cdr3_aa: CATPGQGNTEAFF
cdr3_nt: TGTGCCACTCCAGGACAGGGGAACACTGAAGCTTTCTTT

j_call: TRBJ2-7
d_call: TRBD2
v_call: TRBV27
clone_size: NA
cdr3_aa: CASRWTSGTSYEQYF
cdr3_nt: TGTGCCAGCCGATGGACTAGCGGCACTTCCTACGAGCAGTACTTC

j_call: TRBJ1-1
d_call: NA
v_call: TRBV5-1
clone_size: NA
cdr3_aa: CASSRDGGSEAFF
cdr3_nt: TGCGCCAGCAGCCGGGATGGGGGGTCTGAAGCTTTCTTT

j_call: TRBJ2-7
d_call: NA
v_call: TRBV5-6
clone_size: NA
cdr3_aa: CASSLFMSEQYF
cdr3_nt: TGTGCCAGCAGCTTGTTTATGAGTGAGCAGTACTTC

j_call: TRBJ2-1
d_call: TRBD2
v_call: TRBV28
clone_size: NA
cdr3_aa: CASSLSPTGLAGYNEQFF
cdr3_nt: TGTGCCAGCAGTTTATCCCCAACGGGACTAGCGGGCTACAATGAGCAGTTCTTC